The 9 T cell receptor beta chains presented below share a single source sample, sequenced in a study of shared clonotypes between healthy human individuals. Repertoires were generated with immunoSEQ multiplex PCR, while TCRdb's copy carries only in-frame clones and drops some. Among about 1.4 million clones listed, over 95% were seen once. Sequencing was performed on naive CD4+ T cells sorted from blood. Subset indicated: CD45RA+ positively selected. These receptors came from a man under 40 in good health.

This clone occurred once. Additional DNA sequences in this sample encode the identical CDR3. The rearrangement uses TRBV7-2 and TRBJ1-1, with a possible D match to TRBD1 (5 bases). Germline V gene lookup returns CDR1 SGHTA and CDR2 FQGNSA. This CDR3 spans 14 amino acids. Trimming pared 3 bases from V and 1 base from J, leaving 9 bases between. The CDR3 sequence: CASSLGPANTEAFF. The CDR3 nucleotides are TGTGCCAGCAGCTTGGGACCAGCGAACACTGAAGCTTTCTTT.

This clone was found once. This sequence joins TRBV5-1 and TRBJ1-6; 7 bases match TRBD1. Germline CDR1 and CDR2: SGHRS and YFSETQ. V lost 4 bases and J lost 6; bases outside the gene matches: 10. The CDR3 consists of 16 residues. This chain's CDR3 is CASSLDRVRFNSPLHF. The CDR3 nucleotides read TGCGCCAGCAGCCTTGACAGGGTTCGGTTTAATTCACCCCTCCACTTT.

This rearrangement joins TRBV11-2 to TRBJ2-1; D uncertain. Trimming stripped 0 bases from V and 7 bases from J, with 13 bases between. The CDR3 length is 15 residues. CDR1 SGHAT and CDR2 FQNNGV come from the germline V gene. The CDR3 loop is CASSLDGFDRNEQFF. The CDR3 coding sequence is TGTGCCAGCAGCTTAGACGGTTTCGATAGGAATGAGCAGTTCTTC.

This chain uses TRBV7-2 with TRBJ1-1; D perhaps matches TRBD1 (6 bases). Deletions cut 1 base from V and 2 bases from J, with 11 bases between. Germline-derived CDR1 and CDR2 are SGHTA and FQGNSA. CDR3 length: 15 residues. This chain's CDR3 is CASSLVSRGNTEAFF. CDR3 nucleotide sequence: TGTGCCAGCAGCTTAGTGTCCAGGGGCAACACTGAAGCTTTCTTT. Looking up the rest from reference TRBV7-2 and TRBJ1-1 gives the full variable domain: GAGVSQSPSNKVTEKGKDVELRCDPISGHTALYWYRQSLGQGLEFLIYFQGNSAPDKSGLPSDRFSAERTGGSVSTLTIQRTQQEDSAVYLCASSLVSRGNTEAFFGQGTRLTVV.

CDR3 loop: CASAGGAGQETQYF. In nucleotides, the CDR3 is TGTGCCAGCGCTGGTGGGGCTGGCCAAGAGACCCAGTACTTC. J is TRBJ2-5 and V is TRBV5-4; D might be TRBD1 (5 bases). The germline CDR1 and CDR2 sequences are SGHNT and YYREEE (reference sequence). The CDR3 extends over 14 amino acids. V lost 7 bases, J lost 1 base, and 14 bases lay in between.

The rearrangement links TRBV2 to TRBJ2-7, with 13 nucleotides matching TRBD2. The CDR3 runs 15 residues. Germline V gene data show CDR1 as SNHLY and CDR2 as FYNNEI. Unmatched junction bases numbered 8, after V lost 6 bases and J lost 6 bases. This CDR3 reads CASSGTSGIESEQYF. CDR3 coding DNA: TGTGCCAGCAGCGGGACTAGCGGGATAGAATCCGAGCAGTACTTC.

This clone turned up a few times. J is TRBJ2-7 and V is TRBV18, with D perhaps matching TRBD1 (5 bases). The CDR3 totals 15 residues. Trimming removed 3 bases from V and 2 bases from J, with 14 bases in between. Germline-derived CDR1 and CDR2 are KGHSH and LQKENI. As DNA, the CDR3 is TGTGCCAGCTCACCTATCCCAGGACAAGCCTACGAGCAGTACTTC. Its protein is CASSPIPGQAYEQYF.

This clone was seen a single time. V usage is TRBV6-5 and J usage is TRBJ1-3; D is uncertain. From germline, CDR1 is MNHEY and CDR2 SVGAGI. The CDR3 has 13 amino acids. V was clipped by 2 bases and J by 0 bases, with 2 bases between them. The CDR3 here is CASSYASGNTIYF. The CDR3 bases are TGTGCCAGCAGTTACGCCTCTGGAAACACCATATATTTT.

This chain uses TRBV2 with TRBJ1-1; 7 nucleotides match TRBD1. CDR1 is SNHLY and CDR2 is FYNNEI in the germline V gene. The CDR3 consists of 13 residues. V lost 7 bases to trimming and J lost 1 base; unmatched junction nucleotides: 3. The CDR3 protein is CASKGQTNTEAFF. CDR3 DNA: TGTGCCAGCAAGGGACAGACGAACACTGAAGCTTTCTTT.